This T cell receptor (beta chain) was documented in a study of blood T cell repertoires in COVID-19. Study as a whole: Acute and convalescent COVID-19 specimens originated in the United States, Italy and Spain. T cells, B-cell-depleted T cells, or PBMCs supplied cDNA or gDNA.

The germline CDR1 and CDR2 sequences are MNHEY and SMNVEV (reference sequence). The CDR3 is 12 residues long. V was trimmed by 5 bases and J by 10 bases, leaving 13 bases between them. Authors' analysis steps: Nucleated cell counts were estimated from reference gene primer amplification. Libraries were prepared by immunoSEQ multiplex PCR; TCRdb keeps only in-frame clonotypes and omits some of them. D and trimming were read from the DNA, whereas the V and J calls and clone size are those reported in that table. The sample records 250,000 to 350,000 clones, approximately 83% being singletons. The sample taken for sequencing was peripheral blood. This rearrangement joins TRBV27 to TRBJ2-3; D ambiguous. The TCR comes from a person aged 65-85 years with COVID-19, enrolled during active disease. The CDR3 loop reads CASSNMGLAQYF. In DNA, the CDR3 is TGTGCCAGCAGTAACATGGGCTTGGCGCAGTATTTT.